This TCR beta chain was observed in a study of shared clonotypes between healthy human individuals. Study conclusions and caveats: The study generally estimated greater richness for naive than memory subsets.

Sequencing used immunoSEQ multiplex PCR; TCRdb keeps in-frame clones, though not all of them. The repertoire holds fewer than 3 million clones, with just under 95% as singletons. To note about this clone: Antigen: not known.

This CDR3 region has 14 residues. Germline V CDR1 and CDR2: MDHEN, SYDVKM. The germline V and J ends were trimmed by 5 bases and 5 bases, with 14 bases remaining between them. The sequence derives from a young man in good health. Some clones in this sample may be carry-over from other donors' samples. This chain connects TRBV28 to TRBJ2-3; maybe TRBD1 (6 bases). Sequencing used naive CD4+ T cells from PBMCs. Regarding subset: CD45RA+ positively selected. The CDR3 sequence is CASSDRNLGDTQYF. CDR3 DNA: TGTGCCAGCAGTGACAGGAACTTGGGAGATACGCAGTATTTT. The full variable domain, with the rest looked up from reference TRBV28 and TRBJ2-3, is DVKVTQSSRYLVKRTGEKVFLECVQDMDHENMFWYRQDPGLGLRLIYFSYDVKMKEKGDIPEGYSVSREKKERFSLILESASTNQTSMYLCASSDRNLGDTQYFGPGTRLTVL.